The clone carrying this T cell receptor beta chain was seen a handful of times. Using its own MiXCR run on the RT-PCR reads, TCRdb lists one record per CDR3 protein. The sample comprises some 200,000 distinct CDR3 sequences, about 12% of which are singletons, and about 29% rests with the top ten. Germline V CDR1 and CDR2: MNHNS, SASEGT. V was clipped by 3 bases and J by 3 bases; unmatched bases: 8. The CDR3 contains 16 residues. This entry is derived from a study of response to subunit inactivated influenza vaccine. The sample was also reused in another study, on T cells expressing NK-cell markers. That report adds: For TCR beta, cDNA was produced by 5'RACE template switching with UMIs.

The source material was CD8+ T cells sorted from PBMCs, sampled less than 13 days after vaccination. The receptor was derived from a man aged 45-65 years who received an inactivated influenza vaccine. This rearrangement joins TRBV6-1 to TRBJ2-3, with 8 bases aligning to TRBD2. As DNA, the CDR3 is TGTGCCAGCAGTGAGGCCAGCGGGAGTCGGACAGATACGCAGTATTTT. Translated, it gives CASSEASGSRTDTQYF.